One and the same sample provided the 14 T cell receptor beta chains below, sequenced in a study of radiotherapy plus CTLA-4 blockade in lung cancer. Libraries were prepared by immunoSEQ multiplex PCR; TCRdb keeps only in-frame clonotypes and omits some of them. Altogether some 66,000 clones are present, under 85% being singletons, with the ten largest covering less than 5%. Source: peripheral blood, taken from a patient treated with radiotherapy plus ipilimumab. Receptors originate from a human donor with non-small cell lung cancer who had a partial response to radiotherapy plus ipilimumab.

The table lists this clone with a few counts. J is TRBJ2-5 and V is TRBV23-1; D is unresolved. TRBV23-1 is known as an ORF, though its function is uncertain. The CDR3 is 12 amino acids. V gave up 0 bases and J gave up 5 bases, with 4 bases separating them. The CDR3 sequence is CASSQSRETQYF. The CDR3 DNA reads TGCGCCAGCAGTCAATCGAGGGAGACCCAGTACTTC.

This rearrangement joins TRBV5-4 to TRBJ2-3; no definite D call. Trimming cost V 0 bases and J 1 base, with 3 bases left between them. Germline V gene lookup returns CDR1 SGHNT and CDR2 YYREEE (reference sequence). CDR3 size: 13 residues. The CDR3 DNA is TGTGCCAGCAGCTTGGCGGGCACAGATACGCAGTATTTT. Its translation is CASSLAGTDTQYF.

The rearrangement uses TRBV19 and TRBJ2-7, with 11 bases lining up with TRBD2. The length of the CDR3 is 17 residues. Germline assignment: CDR1 LNHDA and CDR2 SQIVND (reference sequence). V lost 5 bases, J lost 3 bases, and 12 bases stayed unmatched. CDR3: CASSPQGLAANLYEQYF. In DNA, the CDR3 is TGTGCCAGTAGTCCCCAGGGACTAGCGGCGAACCTCTACGAGCAGTACTTC.

This chain uses TRBV6-1 with TRBJ2-3, with 7 bases identical to TRBD1. After removal of 2 bases from V and 4 bases from J, the junction contained 9 bases not matched to a gene. The CDR3 extends over 16 amino acids. Germline CDR1 and CDR2: MNHNS and SASEGT. CDR3 coding DNA: TGTGCCAGCAGTGAAAGGGGGCAGAAGCTTTCAGATACGCAGTATTTT. Amino acid sequence: CASSERGQKLSDTQYF.

This clone was seen only a few times. This chain uses TRBV7-6 with TRBJ2-4, with TRBD1 as a possible D gene (7 bases). This CDR3 has 13 residues. Per the germline V gene, CDR1 is SGHVS and CDR2 is FNYEAQ. Trimming took off 5 bases at V and 9 bases at J, with 14 bases between the two ends. CDR3 DNA sequence: TGTGCCAGCAGCCAGGGGGTGGGGGGCATTCAGTACTTC. Amino acid sequence: CASSQGVGGIQYF.

The chain carries TRBV15 and TRBJ2-7; 8 positions match TRBD1. The CDR3 covers 16 residues. Germline CDR1 LNHNV, CDR2 YYDKDF (reference sequence). V dropped 3 bases and J dropped 7; count of bases not matched to a gene: 14. The CDR3 region is CATSSDGRTGKKEQYF. CDR3 nucleotides: TGTGCCACCAGCAGTGACGGCCGGACAGGGAAAAAGGAGCAGTACTTC.

This clone has a handful of counts. The chain uses TRBV25-1 and TRBJ2-5, with D possibly matching TRBD1 (6 bases). The CDR3 spans 14 residues. Trimming removed 1 base from V and 3 bases from J, with 9 bases in between. Germline lookup yields CDR1 MGHDK and CDR2 SYGVNS. CDR3 sequence reads: CASSEFQGKETQYF. In DNA form, the CDR3 reads TGTGCCAGCAGTGAATTTCAGGGGAAAGAGACCCAGTACTTC. Variable domain in full (rest from reference TRBV25-1 and TRBJ2-5): EADIYQTPRYLVIGTGKKITLECSQTMGHDKMYWYQQDPGMELHLIHYSYGVNSTEKGDLSSESTVSRIRTEHFPLTLESARPSHTSQYLCASSEFQGKETQYFGPGTRLLVL.

This sequence joins TRBV28 and TRBJ2-3, with 11 bases identical to TRBD2. The CDR3 is 18 amino acids. V shed 5 bases and J 0 bases; nucleotides not matched to a gene: 10. Germline loops: CDR1 MDHEN, CDR2 SYDVKM. CDR3 region: CASSTAGLAAPSTDTQYF. The CDR3, as DNA: TGTGCCAGCAGTACCGCGGGACTAGCGGCTCCTAGCACAGATACGCAGTATTTT.

This chain uses TRBV7-8 with TRBJ2-3, with D perhaps TRBD2 (6 bases). The ends were cut back, 3 bases at V and 0 bases at J, with 13 bases in the middle. The CDR3 consists of 16 residues. Germline V gene sequence: CDR1 SGHVS, CDR2 FQNEAQ. The CDR3 loop is CASSFPGLGSTDTQYF. The CDR3 nucleotides are TGTGCCAGCAGCTTTCCGGGACTGGGAAGCACAGATACGCAGTATTTT.

The chain combines TRBV5-1 with TRBJ2-2; perhaps TRBD2 as D (5 bases). Germline loops: CDR1 SGHRS, CDR2 YFSETQ. V was cut by 4 bases and J by 7 bases, with 14 bases left in between. The CDR3 sequence is 14 residues long. CDR3 sequence (DNA): TGCGCCAGCAGCGGGCTCCTAGCCATCGGGGAGCTGTTTTTT. Its translation is CASSGLLAIGELFF.

This clone was seen only a few times. This chain links TRBV5-4 with TRBJ1-5; the match to TRBD1 covers 8 bases. The CDR3 runs 13 residues. V trimming: 7 bases; J trimming: 6 bases; junction bases outside the gene matches: 6. The germline V gene encodes CDR1 SGHNT and CDR2 YYREEE (reference sequence). CDR3 loop: CASLRGQGQPQHF. In nucleotides, the CDR3 is TGTGCCAGCCTCAGGGGGCAAGGTCAGCCCCAGCATTTT.

This clone was observed a single time. This chain joins TRBV2 and TRBJ1-5; perhaps TRBD1 as D (6 bases). V was shortened by 6 bases and J by 3 bases, with 12 bases between the two germline ends. The CDR3 loop spans 14 amino acids. Germline loops: CDR1 SNHLY, CDR2 FYNNEI. This CDR3 is CASSPTGSNQPQHF. CDR3 nucleotide sequence: TGTGCCAGCAGCCCGACAGGATCCAATCAGCCCCAGCATTTT.

This clone was picked up a small number of times. V and J are TRBV5-3 and TRBJ1-1, with TRBD1 matching 7 bases. TRBV5-3 is filed as an ORF, its function uncertain. CDR3 length: 17 amino acids. The trim removed 5 bases at V and 1 base at J, leaving 14 bases unmatched. The CDR3 protein is CARSYDRASCGNTEAFF. The CDR3, as DNA: TGTGCCAGAAGTTATGACAGGGCATCATGTGGGAACACTGAAGCTTTCTTT.

The chain joins TRBV19 to TRBJ1-2; D is possibly TRBD1 (6 bases). The V end lost 11 bases, the J end lost 0 bases, and 22 bases lay between the germline ends. This CDR3 comprises 16 residues. Looked up from germline, CDR1 is LNHDA and CDR2 is SQIVND (reference sequence). The CDR3 here is CAEGGRDNHTNYGYTF. CDR3 sequence (DNA): TGTGCCGAGGGCGGACGGGACAATCATACTAACTATGGCTACACCTTC.